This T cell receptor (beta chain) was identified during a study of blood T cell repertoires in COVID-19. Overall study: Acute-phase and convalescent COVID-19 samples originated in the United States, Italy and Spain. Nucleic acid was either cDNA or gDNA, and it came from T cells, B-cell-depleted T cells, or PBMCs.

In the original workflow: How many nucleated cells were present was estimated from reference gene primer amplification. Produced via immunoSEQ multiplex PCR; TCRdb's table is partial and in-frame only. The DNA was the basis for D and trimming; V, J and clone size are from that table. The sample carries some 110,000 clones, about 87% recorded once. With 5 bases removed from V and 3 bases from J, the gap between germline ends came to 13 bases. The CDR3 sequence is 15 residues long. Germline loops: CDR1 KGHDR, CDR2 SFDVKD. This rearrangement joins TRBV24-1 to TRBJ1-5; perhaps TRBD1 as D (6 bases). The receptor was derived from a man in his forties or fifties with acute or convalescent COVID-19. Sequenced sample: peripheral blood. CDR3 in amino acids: CATSGKTGPNQPQHF. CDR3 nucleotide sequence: TGTGCCACCAGTGGGAAGACAGGACCCAATCAGCCCCAGCATTTT.